A selection of T cell receptor beta chains follows, all from one sample in a study of response to subunit inactivated influenza vaccine. TCRdb recomputed calls from the RT-PCR reads with MiXCR, one row per CDR3 protein. The sample has 600,000 to 850,000 distinct CDR3 sequences, 14% seen once. This sample comprised PBMCs from blood, obtained roughly 15 days before vaccination. The receptor set was obtained from a man between 45 and 60 years old who received an inactivated influenza vaccine. Both conserved end residues are part of each CDR3. Fields, in order: V gene, CDR3 length, D gene, J gene, CDR3 protein. A D gene is named only where the DNA matches it firmly.

V: TRBV7-2; length: 13; D: -; J: TRBJ1-2; CDR3: CASSEGKHYGYTF
V: TRBV10-3; length: 12; D: TRBD1; J: TRBJ1-1; CDR3: CATGDRVTEAFF
V: TRBV4-3; length: 16; D: -; J: TRBJ2-1; CDR3: CASSQGDTNLHNEQFF
V: TRBV5-1; length: 14; D: TRBD2; J: TRBJ2-1; CDR3: CASSFSGSDNEQFF
V: TRBV7-2; length: 14; D: TRBD2; J: TRBJ2-5; CDR3: CASNDGGAWETQYF
V: TRBV2; length: 16; D: TRBD1; J: TRBJ2-3; CDR3: CASSESGQPFTDTQYF
V: TRBV6-5; length: 14; D: -; J: TRBJ2-2; CDR3: CASSFQGYTGELFF
V: TRBV20-1; length: 16; D: TRBD2; J: TRBJ2-1; CDR3: CSASRSSGGSYNEQFF
V: TRBV19; length: 22; D: TRBD2; J: TRBJ2-1; CDR3: CASSIDGSTGLAGLRDINEQFF
V: TRBV30; length: 14; D: -; J: TRBJ2-2; CDR3: CAWESSGNTGELFF
V: TRBV11-2; length: 14; D: -; J: TRBJ1-4; CDR3: CASSLGGSREKLFF
V: TRBV12-3/TRBV12-4; length: 15; D: -; J: TRBJ1-5; CDR3: CASSLDDLSNQPQHF
V: TRBV5-5; length: 14; D: TRBD1; J: TRBJ2-7; CDR3: CASSLEGQGSEQYF
V: TRBV11-2; length: 19; D: TRBD1; J: TRBJ2-6; CDR3: CASSLRQGLISSGANVLTF